This TCR beta chain was identified during a study of Tregs in tolerant kidney transplant recipients (dated 2019 in TCRdb). About the full investigation: The transplants used related donors along with nonmyeloablative bone marrow transplantation, and in the human trials mixed chimerism was transient. Before combined kidney and bone marrow transplantation, this study identified donor-specific regulatory T cells using TCRbeta sequencing and then followed those same cells after transplant.

What the work shows at the level of the full study, not this receptor alone: In tolerant patients, the expansion of donor-specific Tregs was greater than global Treg expansion, suggesting that the expansion was antigen-driven rather than nonspecific. Biological reproducibility was not examined directly, but technical replication error appeared to be minimal. Expanding Tregs with activated donor B cells appeared to identify the most biologically relevant and donor-specific TCRbeta repertoire. Because only a small number of patients were included, the study had limitations, and the results will need to be validated in larger populations as well as under other immunosuppression protocols. Because the PCR primers were changed over time for some patients, nucleotide-level comparison could not be performed across the samples from those patients.

This specimen's time point label, per the study, means: blood sample drawn before combined kidney and bone marrow transplant. Thawed PBMCs were FACS-sorted into unstimulated Tregs (CD4+CD25+CD127-), CD4+ non-Tregs (CD4+CD25-), CD4 cells and CD8 cells. Prior to Treg sorting, thawed PBMCs were rested overnight with roughly 200 IU/ml IL-2 at 37 degrees C. 4 combined kidney and bone marrow transplant recipients from the ITN036ST trial were included as patients, and samples were available only from these trial subjects. Healthy control blood was separated into PBMCs by Ficoll density gradient and cryopreserved, and patient PBMCs were collected both before and after transplant. Comment on this clone: It lacks a known antigen. No clone much larger than this one lies a single base away; base qualities are absent.

For TCRbeta CDR3 sequencing, genomic DNA was extracted from sorted cells using the QIAGEN DNeasy Blood and Tissue Kit. Through immunoSEQ, high-throughput TCRbeta CDR3 sequencing was done commercially, including PCR amplification with internal controls and bias correction. For the original study's pipeline: Unique productive TCRbeta sequences were defined by CDR3 nucleotide sequence where primers matched, otherwise by CDR3 amino acid sequence with Vbeta and Jbeta genes. As a correction for sorting error, sequences shared between sorted populations at a frequency ratio of 2:1 or less were discarded, and the remaining shared sequences were assigned to the higher population. A sequence was defined as donor-reactive if the sequence was expanded at least 5-fold in CFSE-low cells compared with unstimulated cells and had a frequency of at least 0.01% in CFSE-low cells. Jensen-Shannon divergence calculated on the top 100 TCRbeta sequences ranked by frequency was used to measure repertoire divergence. For any sample with multiple sequencing runs, sorting error was corrected in each run separately before the runs were pooled. As stored in TCRdb, this immuneACCESS dataset retains in-frame rearrangements with V and J assigned. A fraction of the clones does not appear; measured against another copy, unresolved V genes explain less than half of the discrepancy, and the remainder lacks a known reason. That table is the source of V, J and clone size, and D and trimming were worked out from the DNA. The sample table shows around 85,000 clones, and around 90% are seen once. Approximately 0.37% of the sample belongs to the ten largest clones.

The CDR3 numbers 13 residues from cysteine through phenylalanine. The read is trimmed to its CDR3 DNA, 39 bases read in frame from base 1. The germline ends are 11 bases apart after V is trimmed by 9 bases and J by 1 base. The germline V gene encodes CDR1 MNHEY and CDR2 SVGAGI. This sequence was found in a human donor who received a combined kidney and bone marrow transplant. The V and J genes are TRBV6-5 and TRBJ2-3, with no reliable assignment of the D segment. This material consisted of Tregs from blood, taken before the transplant. The sequenced DNA: TGTGCCAGTCGTCACCCGGGCACAGATACGCAGTATTTT. Its product reads: CASRHPGTDTQYF.